These T cell receptor beta chains were read from a single sample in a study of cytomegalovirus exposure and HLA in healthy donors. The method was immunoSEQ multiplex PCR; TCRdb's version includes in-frame clones alone and lacks a portion of them. The specimen's table records 150,000 to 200,000 clones. The sequenced sample consisted of PBMCs. The receptors stem from a woman between 55 and 75 years old in good health and CMV-seronegative. The CDR3 runs from the conserved cysteine through the conserved F or W. Each record gives: V gene, D gene, J gene, CDR3 protein, CDR3 DNA. D genes are given only for firm matches.

V: TRBV7-2
D: TRBD2
J: TRBJ2-2
CDR3: CASIPRTSGANTGELFF
DNA: TGTGCCAGCATCCCACGGACTAGCGGGGCGAACACCGGGGAGCTGTTTTTT

V: TRBV7-6
D: TRBD1
J: TRBJ2-5
CDR3: CASSKQGQVQETQYF
DNA: TGTGCCAGCAGCAAACAGGGACAGGTCCAAGAGACCCAGTACTTC

V: TRBV29-1
D: NA
J: TRBJ2-7
CDR3: CSVEGGRGSSYEQYF
DNA: TGCAGCGTTGAAGGGGGTAGGGGTAGCTCCTACGAGCAGTACTTC

V: TRBV7-7
D: TRBD2
J: TRBJ2-5
CDR3: CASSLHGAGGQETQYF
DNA: TGTGCCAGCAGCCTACATGGAGCGGGAGGGCAAGAGACCCAGTACTTC

V: TRBV5-6
D: NA
J: TRBJ1-1
CDR3: CASSLRQNTEASF
DNA: TGTGCCAGCAGCTTGAGACAGAACACTGAAGCTTCCTTT

V: TRBV5-4
D: TRBD1
J: TRBJ2-5
CDR3: CASSLGNRGLETQYF
DNA: TGTGCCAGCAGCTTGGGGAACAGGGGGCTGGAGACCCAGTACTTC

V: TRBV7-3
D: TRBD2
J: TRBJ2-1
CDR3: CASSLTSGNNEQFF
DNA: TGTGCCAGCAGCTTGACTAGCGGGAACAATGAGCAGTTCTTC

V: TRBV4-1
D: NA
J: TRBJ2-3
CDR3: CASSQEPLGVPSTDTQYF
DNA: TGCGCCAGCAGCCAAGAGCCGCTCGGGGTCCCCTCCACAGATACGCAGTATTTT

V: TRBV7-3
D: NA
J: TRBJ1-1
CDR3: CASGMGVNTEAFF
DNA: TGTGCCAGCGGAATGGGAGTTAACACTGAAGCTTTCTTT

V: TRBV20-1
D: TRBD1
J: TRBJ2-2
CDR3: CSARSGQLRSF
DNA: TGCAGTGCTAGATCGGGACAGCTTCGGAGTTTT

V: TRBV7-6
D: TRBD1
J: TRBJ2-7
CDR3: CASTRGGQGNYEQYF
DNA: TGTGCCAGCACCCGCGGGGGACAGGGTAACTACGAGCAGTACTTC

V: TRBV7-3
D: NA
J: TRBJ2-1
CDR3: CASSLGVSSYNEQFF
DNA: TGTGCCAGCAGCTTGGGCGTTAGCTCCTACAATGAGCAGTTCTTC

V: TRBV14
D: NA
J: TRBJ2-7
CDR3: CASSQADSYEQYF
DNA: TGTGCCAGCAGCCAAGCAGACTCCTACGAGCAGTACTTC

V: TRBV7-2
D: NA
J: TRBJ1-5
CDR3: CASSLEDRRNQPQHF
DNA: TGTGCCAGCAGCTTGGAGGACAGACGAAATCAGCCCCAGCATTTT

V: TRBV19
D: TRBD1
J: TRBJ2-2
CDR3: CAGNPGGAAGELFF
DNA: TGTGCCGGTAATCCAGGGGGCGCGGCCGGGGAGCTGTTTTTT

V: TRBV30
D: NA
J: TRBJ2-7
CDR3: CAWTGSYEQYF
DNA: TGTGCCTGGACAGGATCCTACGAGCAGTACTTC

V: TRBV10-3
D: TRBD1
J: TRBJ2-7
CDR3: CAIRGTGQGHEQYF
DNA: TGTGCCATCAGGGGGACGGGACAGGGCCACGAGCAGTACTTC

V: TRBV12-5
D: TRBD1
J: TRBJ2-7
CDR3: CASGLRLFGQGSTSYEQYF
DNA: TGTGCTAGTGGTTTGAGATTATTTGGACAGGGGTCTACCTCCTACGAGCAGTACTTC

V: TRBV30
D: NA
J: TRBJ2-6
CDR3: CAWKGQRISGANVLTF
DNA: TGTGCCTGGAAAGGACAGCGGATCTCTGGGGCCAACGTCCTGACTTTC

V: TRBV5-1
D: TRBD1
J: TRBJ2-7
CDR3: CASSVQGANEQYF
DNA: TGCGCCAGCAGTGTACAGGGGGCCAACGAGCAGTACTTC

V: TRBV9
D: NA
J: TRBJ2-3
CDR3: CASSDGSEGTQYF
DNA: TGTGCCAGCAGCGATGGGTCCGAGGGTACGCAGTATTTT

V: TRBV6-6
D: NA
J: TRBJ1-6
CDR3: CASTDQVYNSPLHF
DNA: TGTGCCAGCACCGACCAGGTCTATAATTCACCCCTCCACTTT

V: TRBV2
D: TRBD1
J: TRBJ1-5
CDR3: CASSEETGAQPQHF
DNA: TGTGCCAGCAGTGAGGAGACAGGGGCGCAGCCCCAGCATTTT

V: TRBV4-1
D: TRBD2
J: TRBJ2-1
CDR3: CASSQFGTSAYNEQFF
DNA: TGCGCCAGCAGCCAGTTTGGGACTAGTGCCTACAATGAGCAGTTCTTC

V: TRBV7-3
D: TRBD2
J: TRBJ2-2
CDR3: CASSLMAGVPGELFF
DNA: TGTGCCAGCAGCTTAATGGCGGGAGTCCCCGGGGAGCTGTTTTTT

V: TRBV2
D: NA
J: TRBJ1-4
CDR3: CASSQRGGTNEKLFF
DNA: TGTGCCAGCAGTCAGCGAGGGGGAACTAATGAAAAACTGTTTTTT

V: TRBV7-3
D: TRBD1
J: TRBJ2-2
CDR3: CASSPDRLNTGELFF
DNA: TGTGCCAGCAGCCCGGACAGGTTGAACACCGGGGAGCTGTTTTTT

V: TRBV18
D: TRBD1
J: TRBJ2-1
CDR3: CASSLTGGGGLADNEQFF
DNA: TGTGCCAGCTCCCTCACAGGGGGCGGAGGGCTAGCGGACAATGAGCAGTTCTTC

V: TRBV6-6
D: NA
J: TRBJ1-3
CDR3: CASSYGQKGNTIYF
DNA: TGTGCCAGCAGTTACGGGCAGAAAGGAAACACCATATATTTT

V: TRBV7-2
D: TRBD2
J: TRBJ2-7
CDR3: CASSWTSGGYEQYF
DNA: TGTGCCAGCAGCTGGACTAGCGGGGGTTACGAGCAGTACTTC

V: TRBV5-4
D: TRBD1
J: TRBJ2-5
CDR3: CASSRTGVEETQYF
DNA: TGTGCCAGCAGCCGGACAGGGGTTGAAGAGACCCAGTACTTC

V: TRBV19
D: TRBD2
J: TRBJ2-1
CDR3: CASSIGRGESYNEQFF
DNA: TGTGCCAGTAGTATAGGGCGGGGGGAATCCTACAATGAGCAGTTCTTC

V: TRBV5-1
D: TRBD2
J: TRBJ2-7
CDR3: CASSFSGVPYEQYF
DNA: TGCGCCAGCAGCTTTAGCGGGGTACCCTACGAGCAGTACTTC

V: TRBV5-4
D: NA
J: TRBJ2-7
CDR3: CASSLVPEGRSYEQYF
DNA: TGTGCCAGCAGCTTGGTCCCGGAGGGGCGCTCCTACGAGCAGTACTTC